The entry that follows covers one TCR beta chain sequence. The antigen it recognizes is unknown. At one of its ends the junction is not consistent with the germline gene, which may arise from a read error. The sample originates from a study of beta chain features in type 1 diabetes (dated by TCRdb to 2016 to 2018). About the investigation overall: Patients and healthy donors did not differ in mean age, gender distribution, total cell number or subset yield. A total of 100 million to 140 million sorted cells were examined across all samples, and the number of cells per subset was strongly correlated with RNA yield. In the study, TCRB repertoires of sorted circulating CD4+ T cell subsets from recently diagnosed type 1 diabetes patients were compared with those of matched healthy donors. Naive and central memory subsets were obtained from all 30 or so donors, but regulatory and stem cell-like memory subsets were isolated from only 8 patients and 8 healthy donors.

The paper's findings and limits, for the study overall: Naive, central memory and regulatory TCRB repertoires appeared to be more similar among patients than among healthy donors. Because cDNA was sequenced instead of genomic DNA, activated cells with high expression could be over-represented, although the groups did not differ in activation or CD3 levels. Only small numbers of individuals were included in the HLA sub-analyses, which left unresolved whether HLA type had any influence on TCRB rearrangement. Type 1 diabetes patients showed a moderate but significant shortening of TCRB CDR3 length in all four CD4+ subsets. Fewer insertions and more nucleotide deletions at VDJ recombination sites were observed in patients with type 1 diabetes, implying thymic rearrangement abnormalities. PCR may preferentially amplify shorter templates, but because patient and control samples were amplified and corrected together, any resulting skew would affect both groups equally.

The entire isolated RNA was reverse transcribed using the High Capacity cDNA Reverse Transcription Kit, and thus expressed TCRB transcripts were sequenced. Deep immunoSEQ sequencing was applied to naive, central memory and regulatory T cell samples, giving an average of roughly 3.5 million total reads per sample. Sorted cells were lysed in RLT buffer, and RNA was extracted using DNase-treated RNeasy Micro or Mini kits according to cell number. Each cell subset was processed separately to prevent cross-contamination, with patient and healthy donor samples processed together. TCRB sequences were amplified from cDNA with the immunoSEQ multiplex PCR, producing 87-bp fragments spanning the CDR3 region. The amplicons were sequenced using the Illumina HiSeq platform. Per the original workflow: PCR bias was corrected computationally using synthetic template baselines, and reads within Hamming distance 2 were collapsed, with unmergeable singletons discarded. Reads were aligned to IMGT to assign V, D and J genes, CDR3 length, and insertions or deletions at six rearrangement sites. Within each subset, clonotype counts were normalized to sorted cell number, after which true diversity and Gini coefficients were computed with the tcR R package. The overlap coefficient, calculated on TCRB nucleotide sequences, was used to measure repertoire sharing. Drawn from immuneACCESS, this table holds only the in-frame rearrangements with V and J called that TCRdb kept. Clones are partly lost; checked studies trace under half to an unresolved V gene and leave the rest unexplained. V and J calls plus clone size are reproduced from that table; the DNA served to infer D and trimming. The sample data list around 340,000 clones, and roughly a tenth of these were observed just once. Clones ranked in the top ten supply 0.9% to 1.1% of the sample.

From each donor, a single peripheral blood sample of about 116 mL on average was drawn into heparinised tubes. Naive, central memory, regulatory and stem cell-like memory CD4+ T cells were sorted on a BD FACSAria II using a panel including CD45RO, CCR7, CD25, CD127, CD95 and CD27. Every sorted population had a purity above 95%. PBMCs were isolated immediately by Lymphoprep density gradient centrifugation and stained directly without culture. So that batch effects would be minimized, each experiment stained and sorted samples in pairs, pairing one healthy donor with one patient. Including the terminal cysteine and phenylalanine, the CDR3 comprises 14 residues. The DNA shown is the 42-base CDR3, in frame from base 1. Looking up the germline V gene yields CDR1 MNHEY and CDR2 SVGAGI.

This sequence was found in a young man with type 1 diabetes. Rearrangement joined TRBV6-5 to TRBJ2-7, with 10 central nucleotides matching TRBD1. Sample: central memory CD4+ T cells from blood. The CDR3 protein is CASRGQGRAYAQYF. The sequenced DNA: TGTGCCAGCAGGGGACAGGGGAGGGCCTACGCGCAGTACTTC.